The sequence of this T cell receptor beta chain was determined in a study of molecular identifiers for immune sequencing clone quantification. For the study at large: Naive CD8 cell RNA, from roughly 21,000 or 96,000 cells, was split five ways in replicates, with four sequenced.

TCRdb used MiXCR to reprocess the PCR reads, holding one entry per CDR3 protein. In the table there are about 640,000 distinct CDR3 sequences, less than 20% of which are singletons. This clonotype has just a few counts. Germline values: CDR1 SGDLS, CDR2 YYNGEE. The CDR3 has 17 amino acids. Unmatched junction bases numbered 12, after V lost 0 bases and J lost 4 bases. Naive CD8 T cells, phenotype CD8+CD4-CCR7+CD45RA+, were sorted. Sequencing was done on a sample of naive CD8+ T cells from blood, with Jurkat cell RNA spiked in. Subset reported: FACS-sorted CD8+CD4-CCR7+CD45RA+ naive T cells. The receptor comes from a human donor in good health. Some libraries in this study had Jurkat cell RNA spiked in. The chain has TRBV9 and TRBJ2-7, with 8 positions matching TRBD2. CDR3 protein: CASSVGAGGSTLYEQYF. The CDR3 DNA is TGTGCCAGCAGCGTAGGGGCGGGAGGTTCAACCCTATACGAGCAGTACTTC.